Reported below is one T cell receptor beta chain. From germline, CDR1 is LNHDA and CDR2 SQIVND (reference sequence). Trimming took off 5 bases at V and 3 bases at J, with 14 bases between the two ends. The CDR3 is 15 residues long. The sample comes from a study of T cell responses to AZD1222 COVID-19 vaccine. The data were produced by immunoSEQ multiplex PCR, yet TCRdb's version contains in-frame clones alone and is incomplete. In the table there are about 120,000 clones, around nine tenths of which are singletons. The sequence came from an adult in good health. This rearrangement joins TRBV19 to TRBJ1-3, with D perhaps matching TRBD1 (5 bases). The sequencing used peripheral blood, collected on day 0 of AZD1222 vaccination. The CDR3 nucleotides read TGTGCCAGTAGTTCCCTGGGGGGACTTGGAAACACCATATATTTT. Translated: CASSSLGGLGNTIYF.